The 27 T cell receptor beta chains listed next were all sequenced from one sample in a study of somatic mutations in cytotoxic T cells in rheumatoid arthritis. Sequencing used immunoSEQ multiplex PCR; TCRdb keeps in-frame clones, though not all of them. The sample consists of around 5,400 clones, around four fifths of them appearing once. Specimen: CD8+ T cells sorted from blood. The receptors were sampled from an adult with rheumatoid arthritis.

CDR3 amino acids: CASSPETALNTEAFF. Here the CDR3 DNA reads TGTGCCAGCAGTCCCGAGACGGCCTTGAACACTGAAGCTTTCTTT. The chain links TRBV28 to TRBJ1-1, with D uncertain. The CDR3 runs to 15 residues. In germline, CDR1 is MDHEN, CDR2 SYDVKM. V gave up 5 bases and J gave up 0 bases, with 13 bases separating them.

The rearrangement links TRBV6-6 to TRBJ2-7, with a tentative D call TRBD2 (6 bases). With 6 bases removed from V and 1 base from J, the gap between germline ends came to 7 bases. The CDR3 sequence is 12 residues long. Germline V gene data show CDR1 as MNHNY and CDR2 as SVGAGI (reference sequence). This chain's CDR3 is CASRAGSYEQYF. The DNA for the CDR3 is TGTGCCAGCAGGGCGGGGTCCTACGAGCAGTACTTC.

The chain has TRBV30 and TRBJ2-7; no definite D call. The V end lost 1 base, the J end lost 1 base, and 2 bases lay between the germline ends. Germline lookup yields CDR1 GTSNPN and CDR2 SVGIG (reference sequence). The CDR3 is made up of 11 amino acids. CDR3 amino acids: CAWSGSYEQYF. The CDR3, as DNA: TGTGCCTGGAGTGGGTCCTACGAGCAGTACTTC.

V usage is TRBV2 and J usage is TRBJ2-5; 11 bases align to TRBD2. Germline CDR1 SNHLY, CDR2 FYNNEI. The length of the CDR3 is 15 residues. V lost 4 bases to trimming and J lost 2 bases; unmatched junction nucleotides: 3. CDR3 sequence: CASSAGLAAQETQYF. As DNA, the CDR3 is TGTGCCAGCAGTGCGGGACTAGCGGCTCAAGAGACCCAGTACTTC.

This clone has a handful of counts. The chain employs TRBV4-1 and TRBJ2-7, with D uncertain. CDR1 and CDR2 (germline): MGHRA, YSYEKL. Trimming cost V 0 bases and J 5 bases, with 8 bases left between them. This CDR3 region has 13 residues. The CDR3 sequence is CASSQDIWDEQYF. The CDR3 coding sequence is TGCGCCAGCAGCCAAGATATCTGGGACGAGCAGTACTTC.

CDR3 bases: TGTGCCAGCAGCGTAAGAGCCGGGGTCTGGGACACAGATACGCAGTATTTT. Translated, it gives CASSVRAGVWDTDTQYF. The chain couples TRBV9 to TRBJ2-3; possibly TRBD2 for D (5 bases). The V end lost 1 base, the J end lost 2 bases, and 17 bases lay between the germline ends. This CDR3 has 17 residues. Germline lookup yields CDR1 SGDLS and CDR2 YYNGEE.

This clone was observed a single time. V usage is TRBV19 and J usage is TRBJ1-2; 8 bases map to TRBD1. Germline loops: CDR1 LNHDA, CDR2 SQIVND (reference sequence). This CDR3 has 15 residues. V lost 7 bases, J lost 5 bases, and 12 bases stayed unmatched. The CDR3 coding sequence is TGTGCCAGTAACGTAGGACAGGGAAATTTTTATGGCTACACCTTC. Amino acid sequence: CASNVGQGNFYGYTF. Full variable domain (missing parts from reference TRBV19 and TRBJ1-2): DGGITQSPKYLFRKEGQNVTLSCEQNLNHDAMYWYRQDPGQGLRLIYYSQIVNDFQKGDIAEGYSVSREKKESFPLTVTSAQKNPTAFYLCASNVGQGNFYGYTFGSGTRLTVV.

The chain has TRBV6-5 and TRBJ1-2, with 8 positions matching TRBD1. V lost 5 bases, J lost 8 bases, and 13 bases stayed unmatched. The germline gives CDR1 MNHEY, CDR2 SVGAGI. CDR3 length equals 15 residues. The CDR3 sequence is CASSRRGQAIWGYTF. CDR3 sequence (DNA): TGTGCCAGCAGTAGAAGGGGACAGGCGATATGGGGCTACACCTTC.

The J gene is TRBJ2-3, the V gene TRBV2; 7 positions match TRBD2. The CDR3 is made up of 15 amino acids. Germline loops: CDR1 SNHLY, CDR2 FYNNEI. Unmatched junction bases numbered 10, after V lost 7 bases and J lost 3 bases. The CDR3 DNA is TGTGCCAGCAACCAAGCGGGGCCCGCGACAGATACGCAGTATTTT. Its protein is CASNQAGPATDTQYF.

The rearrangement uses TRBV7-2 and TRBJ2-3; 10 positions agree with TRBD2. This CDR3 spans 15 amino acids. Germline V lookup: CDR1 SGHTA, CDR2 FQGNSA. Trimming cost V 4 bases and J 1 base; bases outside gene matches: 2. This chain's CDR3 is CASSYLAGGTDTQYF. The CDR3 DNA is TGTGCCAGCAGCTACCTAGCGGGGGGCACAGATACGCAGTATTTT.

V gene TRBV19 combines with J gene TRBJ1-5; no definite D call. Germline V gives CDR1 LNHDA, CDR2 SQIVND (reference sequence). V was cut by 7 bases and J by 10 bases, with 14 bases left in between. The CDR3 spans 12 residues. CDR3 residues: CASKVAGAPQHF. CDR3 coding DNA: TGTGCCAGTAAAGTTGCAGGCGCACCCCAGCATTTT.

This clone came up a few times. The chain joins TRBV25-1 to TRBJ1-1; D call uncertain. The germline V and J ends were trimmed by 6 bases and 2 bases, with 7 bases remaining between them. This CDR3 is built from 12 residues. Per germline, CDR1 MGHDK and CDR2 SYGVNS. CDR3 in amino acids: CASRTGNTEAFF. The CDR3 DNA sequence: TGTGCCAGCAGGACCGGTAACACTGAAGCTTTCTTT.

This CDR3 is CASTSPGWDRRNEQFF. CDR3 DNA: TGTGCCAGCACCTCGCCCGGGTGGGATCGACGCAATGAGCAGTTCTTC. The rearrangement uses TRBV28 and TRBJ2-1, with no clear D. CDR3 length equals 16 residues. Trimming shortened V by 7 bases and J by 6 bases, and 22 bases separated the two germline ends. Germline V gives CDR1 MDHEN, CDR2 SYDVKM.

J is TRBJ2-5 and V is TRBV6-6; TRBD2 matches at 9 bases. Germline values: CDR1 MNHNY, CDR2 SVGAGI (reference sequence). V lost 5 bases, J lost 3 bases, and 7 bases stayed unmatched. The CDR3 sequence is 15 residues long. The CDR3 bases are TGTGCCAGCAGTCCCGTGGCGGGGGGGAAAGAGACCCAGTACTTC. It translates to CASSPVAGGKETQYF.

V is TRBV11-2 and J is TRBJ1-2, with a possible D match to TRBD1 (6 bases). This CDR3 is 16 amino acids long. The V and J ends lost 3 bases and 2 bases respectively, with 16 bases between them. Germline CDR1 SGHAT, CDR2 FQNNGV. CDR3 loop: CASSFWGARGNYGYTF. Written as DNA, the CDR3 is TGTGCCAGCAGCTTTTGGGGGGCTCGAGGCAACTATGGCTACACCTTC.

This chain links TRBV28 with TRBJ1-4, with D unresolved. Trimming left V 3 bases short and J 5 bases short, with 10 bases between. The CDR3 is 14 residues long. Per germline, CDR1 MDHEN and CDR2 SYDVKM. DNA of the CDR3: TGTGCCAGCAGTTTGGGTCAGGAAAATGAAAAACTGTTTTTT. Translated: CASSLGQENEKLFF.

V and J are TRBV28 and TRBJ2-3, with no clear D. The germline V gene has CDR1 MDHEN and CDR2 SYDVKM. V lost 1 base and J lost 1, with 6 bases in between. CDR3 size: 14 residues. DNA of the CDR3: TGTGCCAGCAGTTTATTGGCGGGCACAGATACGCAGTATTTT. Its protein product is CASSLLAGTDTQYF.

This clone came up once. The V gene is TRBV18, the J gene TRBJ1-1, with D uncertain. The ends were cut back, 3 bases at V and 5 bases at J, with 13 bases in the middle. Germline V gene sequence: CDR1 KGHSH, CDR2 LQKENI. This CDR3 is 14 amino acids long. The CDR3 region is CASSPEGSRTEAFF. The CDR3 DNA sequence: TGTGCCAGCTCACCTGAGGGTTCGAGGACTGAAGCTTTCTTT.

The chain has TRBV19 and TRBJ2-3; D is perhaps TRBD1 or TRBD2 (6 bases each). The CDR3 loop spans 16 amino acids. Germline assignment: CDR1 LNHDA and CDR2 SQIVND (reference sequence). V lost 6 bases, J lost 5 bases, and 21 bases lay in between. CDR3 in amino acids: CASSQGGRASGDTQYF. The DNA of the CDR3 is TGTGCCAGTAGCCAAGGGGGGCGGGCCTCGGGAGATACGCAGTATTTT. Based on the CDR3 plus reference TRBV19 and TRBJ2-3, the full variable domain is DGGITQSPKYLFRKEGQNVTLSCEQNLNHDAMYWYRQDPGQGLRLIYYSQIVNDFQKGDIAEGYSVSREKKESFPLTVTSAQKNPTAFYLCASSQGGRASGDTQYFGPGTRLTVL.

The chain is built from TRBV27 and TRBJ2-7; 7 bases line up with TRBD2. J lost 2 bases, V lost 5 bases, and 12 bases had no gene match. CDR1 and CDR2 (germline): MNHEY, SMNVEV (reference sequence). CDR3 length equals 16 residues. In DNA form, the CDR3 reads TGTGCCAGCAGTCAAAAATGGGGGGGTCTAACCTACGAGCAGTACTTC. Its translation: CASSQKWGGLTYEQYF.

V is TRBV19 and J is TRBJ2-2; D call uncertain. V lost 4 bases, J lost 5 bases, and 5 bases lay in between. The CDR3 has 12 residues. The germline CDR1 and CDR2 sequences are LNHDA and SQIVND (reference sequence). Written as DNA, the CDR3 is TGTGCCAGTAGTACCGGTACCGGGGAGCTGTTTTTT. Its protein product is CASSTGTGELFF.

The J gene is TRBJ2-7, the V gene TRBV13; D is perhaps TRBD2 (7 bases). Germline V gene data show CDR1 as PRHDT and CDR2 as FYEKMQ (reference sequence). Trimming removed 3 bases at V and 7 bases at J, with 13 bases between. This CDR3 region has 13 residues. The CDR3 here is CASSFGGGGEQYF. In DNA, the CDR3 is TGTGCCAGCAGCTTTGGGGGGGGCGGAGAGCAGTACTTC.

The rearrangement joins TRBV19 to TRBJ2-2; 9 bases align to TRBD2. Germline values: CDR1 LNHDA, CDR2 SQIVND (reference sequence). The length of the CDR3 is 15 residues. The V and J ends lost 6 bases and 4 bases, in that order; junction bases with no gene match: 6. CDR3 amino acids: CASRELAGATGELFF. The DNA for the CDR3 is TGTGCCAGTAGAGAACTAGCGGGTGCCACCGGGGAGCTGTTTTTT.

The CDR3 here is CASSFLLRQGTHYGYTF. The CDR3 DNA sequence: TGTGCCAGCAGTTTCCTCCTCCGGCAGGGGACACACTATGGCTACACCTTC. This rearrangement joins TRBV28 to TRBJ1-2, with TRBD1 as a possible D gene (6 bases). Germline V lookup: CDR1 MDHEN, CDR2 SYDVKM. Trimming stripped 3 bases from V and 3 bases from J, with 20 bases between. The CDR3 has 17 amino acids.

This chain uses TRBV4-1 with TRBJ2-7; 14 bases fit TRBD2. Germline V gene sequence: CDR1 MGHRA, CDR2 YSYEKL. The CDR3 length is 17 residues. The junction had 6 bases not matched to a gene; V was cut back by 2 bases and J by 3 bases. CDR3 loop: CASSQKTTSGGDYEQYF. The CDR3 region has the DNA TGCGCCAGCAGCCAAAAAACGACTAGCGGGGGGGACTACGAGCAGTACTTC.

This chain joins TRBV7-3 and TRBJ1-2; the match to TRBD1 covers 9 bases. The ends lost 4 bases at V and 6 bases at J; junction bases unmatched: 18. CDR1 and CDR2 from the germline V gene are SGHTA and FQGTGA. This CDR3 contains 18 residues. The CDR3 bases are TGTGCCAGCAGCTCAATCCGGAGACAGGGGGAACGTTTTGATGGCTACACCTTC. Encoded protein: CASSSIRRQGERFDGYTF.

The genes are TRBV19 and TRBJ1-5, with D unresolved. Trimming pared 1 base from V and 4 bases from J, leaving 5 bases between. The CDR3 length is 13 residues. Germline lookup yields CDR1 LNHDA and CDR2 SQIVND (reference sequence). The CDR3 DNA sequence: TGTGCCAGTAGTATAGTTGCGAATCAGCCCCAGCATTTT. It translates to CASSIVANQPQHF. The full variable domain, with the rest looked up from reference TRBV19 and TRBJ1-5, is DGGITQSPKYLFRKEGQNVTLSCEQNLNHDAMYWYRQDPGQGLRLIYYSQIVNDFQKGDIAEGYSVSREKKESFPLTVTSAQKNPTAFYLCASSIVANQPQHFGDGTRLSIL.